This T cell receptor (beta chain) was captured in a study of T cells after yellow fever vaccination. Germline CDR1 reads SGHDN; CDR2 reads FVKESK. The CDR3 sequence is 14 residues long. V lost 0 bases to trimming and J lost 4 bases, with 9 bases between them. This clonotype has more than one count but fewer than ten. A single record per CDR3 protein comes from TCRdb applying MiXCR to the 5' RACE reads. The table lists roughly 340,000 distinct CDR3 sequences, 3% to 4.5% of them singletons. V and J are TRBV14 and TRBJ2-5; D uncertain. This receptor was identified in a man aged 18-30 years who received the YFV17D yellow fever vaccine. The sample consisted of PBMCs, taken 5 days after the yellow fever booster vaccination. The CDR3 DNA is TGTGCCAGCAGCCAAGAGAGGTATCTAGAGACCCAGTACTTC. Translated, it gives CASSQERYLETQYF.